Presented here are 9 T cell receptor beta chains from one specimen sequenced in a study of response to subunit inactivated influenza vaccine. MiXCR was run by TCRdb on the RT-PCR reads, yielding one entry per CDR3 protein. Found here are over 800,000 distinct CDR3 sequences, around 20% of them singletons; the top ten hold roughly 10%. The source material was PBMCs from blood, sampled roughly 5 days after vaccination. The source of these receptors is a man in his fifties who received an inactivated influenza vaccine.

The V gene is TRBV28, the J gene TRBJ2-1; 10 positions match TRBD2. The germline CDR1 and CDR2 sequences are MDHEN and SYDVKM. The V segment lost 5 bases and the J segment 0 bases; nucleotides outside the gene matches: 7. The CDR3 covers 17 residues. In DNA form, the CDR3 reads TGTGCCAGCAGTCCGTTAGCGGGGGGTACCTCCTACAATGAGCAGTTCTTC. Translating gives CASSPLAGGTSYNEQFF.

The chain couples TRBV5-5 to TRBJ1-4; 8 positions match TRBD1. The CDR3 consists of 15 residues. V gave up 4 bases and J gave up 8 bases; unmatched junction bases: 10. Germline V gene lookup returns CDR1 SGHKS and CDR2 YYEKEE (reference sequence). CDR3 in amino acids: CASSLPAGTGEKLFF. The CDR3, as DNA: TGTGCCAGCAGCCTTCCCGCCGGGACAGGCGAAAAACTGTTTTTT.

This clonotype has more than one count but fewer than ten. This chain connects TRBV30 to TRBJ2-1; D is uncertain. The CDR3 runs to 13 residues. CDR1 is GTSNPN, CDR2 SVGIG, per germline (reference sequence). Trimming pared 2 bases from V and 8 bases from J, leaving 13 bases between. The CDR3 reads CAWSSEPGYEQFF. The CDR3 coding sequence is TGTGCCTGGAGTAGCGAACCGGGCTATGAGCAGTTCTTC. Filled out from reference TRBV30 and TRBJ2-1, the complete variable domain reads SQTIHQWPATLVQPVGSPLSLECTVEGTSNPNLYWYRQAAGRGLQLLFYSVGIGQISSEVPQNLSASRPQDRQFILSSKKLLLSDSGFYLCAWSSEPGYEQFFGPGTRLTVL.

The CDR3 coding sequence is TGTGCCAGCAGCTCATTCCGGGACAGTGTGGTCATTCAGTACTTC. Translation: CASSSFRDSVVIQYF. The V call is TRBV28, the J call TRBJ2-4; 7 nucleotides align to TRBD1. The germline gives CDR1 MDHEN, CDR2 SYDVKM. The CDR3 has 15 amino acids. The V segment lost 6 bases and the J segment 9 bases; nucleotides outside the gene matches: 14.

The chain recombines TRBV20-1 with TRBJ2-5; 12 bases agree with TRBD2. Germline CDR1 reads DFQATT; CDR2 reads SNEGSKA (reference sequence). This CDR3 is 15 amino acids long. V gave up 4 bases and J gave up 1 base; unmatched junction bases: 4. In DNA form, the CDR3 reads TGCAGTGCTAACCCGGGACTAGCGGGCCAAGAGACCCAGTACTTC. Protein product: CSANPGLAGQETQYF.

This clonotype showed up just a few times. The CDR3 is CASSQKGDHYSNQPQHF. CDR3 sequence (DNA): TGTGCCAGCAGTCAAAAGGGAGACCACTATAGCAATCAGCCCCAGCATTTT. The V and J genes are TRBV6-2 or TRBV6-3 and TRBJ1-5; D unclear. Germline values: CDR1 MNHEY, CDR2 SVGEGT. Between the trimmed V and J ends, which lost 5 bases and 0 bases, there was a span of 17 bases. CDR3 length: 17 residues.

This chain joins TRBV11-2 and TRBJ2-4; D gene uncertain. Looked up from germline, CDR1 is SGHAT and CDR2 is FQNNGV. This CDR3 contains 14 residues. V lost 1 base to trimming and J lost 8 bases, with 12 bases between them. CDR3 amino acids: CASSLAPGWDIQYF. As DNA, the CDR3 is TGTGCCAGCAGCTTAGCGCCAGGTTGGGACATTCAGTACTTC.

Points on this clonotype: Its ends do not fully match the called genes, so a read error is possible. The chain combines TRBV28 with TRBJ1-2; 7 bases fit TRBD1. The CDR3 contains 13 residues. The V gene's germline CDR1 is MDHEN and CDR2 SYDVKM. The CDR3 loop reads CASSLGDREGYAF. In DNA, the CDR3 is TGTGCCAGCAGTTTAGGAGACAGGGAGGGCTACGCCTTC.

This clonotype was counted only a few times. This chain joins TRBV27 and TRBJ2-7; D is possibly TRBD2 (6 bases). The CDR3 is made up of 14 amino acids. Germline CDR1 and CDR2: MNHEY and SMNVEV (reference sequence). V was pared by 8 bases and J by 3 bases, with 17 bases between. The CDR3 coding sequence is TGTGCCAGCCAGAGACAGACCGGGGGCTACGAGCAGTACTTC. Translation gives CASQRQTGGYEQYF.